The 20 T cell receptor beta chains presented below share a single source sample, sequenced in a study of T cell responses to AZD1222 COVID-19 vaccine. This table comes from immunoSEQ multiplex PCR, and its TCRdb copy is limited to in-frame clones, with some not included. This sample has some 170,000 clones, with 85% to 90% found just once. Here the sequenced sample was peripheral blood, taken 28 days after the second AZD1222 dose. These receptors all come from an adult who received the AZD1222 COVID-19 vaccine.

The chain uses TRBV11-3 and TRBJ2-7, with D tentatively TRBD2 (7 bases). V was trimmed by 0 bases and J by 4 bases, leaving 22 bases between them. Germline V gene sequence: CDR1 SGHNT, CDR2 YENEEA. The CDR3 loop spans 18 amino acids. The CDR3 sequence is CASSLEGGGGPGTYEQYF. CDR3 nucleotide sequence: TGTGCCAGCAGCTTAGAAGGCGGGGGCGGCCCGGGGACTTACGAGCAGTACTTC.

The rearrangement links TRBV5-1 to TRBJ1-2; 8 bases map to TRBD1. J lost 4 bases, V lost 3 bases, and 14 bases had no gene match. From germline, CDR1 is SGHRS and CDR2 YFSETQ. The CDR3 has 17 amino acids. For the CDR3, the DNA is TGCGCCAGCAGCTCGGAACCCGGGACAGGCTCCATCTATGGCTACACCTTC. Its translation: CASSSEPGTGSIYGYTF.

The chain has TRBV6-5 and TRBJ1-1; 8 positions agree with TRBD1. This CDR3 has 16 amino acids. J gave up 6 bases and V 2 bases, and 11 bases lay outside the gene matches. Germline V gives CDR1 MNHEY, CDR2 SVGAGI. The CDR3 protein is CASSYGGTGHNAEAFF. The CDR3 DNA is TGTGCCAGCAGTTACGGAGGGACAGGACACAACGCTGAAGCTTTCTTT.

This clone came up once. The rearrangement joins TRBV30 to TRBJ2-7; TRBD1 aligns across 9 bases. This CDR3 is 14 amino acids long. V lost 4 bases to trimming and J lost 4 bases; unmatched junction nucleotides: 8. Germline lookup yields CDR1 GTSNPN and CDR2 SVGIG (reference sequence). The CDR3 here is CAWMGGTGSYEQYF. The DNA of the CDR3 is TGTGCCTGGATGGGTGGGACAGGGTCATACGAGCAGTACTTC.

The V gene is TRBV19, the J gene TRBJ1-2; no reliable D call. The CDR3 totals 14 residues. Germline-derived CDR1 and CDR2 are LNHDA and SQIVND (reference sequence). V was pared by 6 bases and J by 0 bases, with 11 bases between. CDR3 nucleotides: TGTGCCAGTAGAATGGGATTCTCTAACTATGGCTACACCTTC. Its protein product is CASRMGFSNYGYTF.

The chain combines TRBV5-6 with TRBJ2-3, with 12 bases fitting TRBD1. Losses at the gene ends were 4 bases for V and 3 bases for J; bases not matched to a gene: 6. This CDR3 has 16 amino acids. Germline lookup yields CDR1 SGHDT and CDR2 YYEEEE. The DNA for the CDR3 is TGTGCCAGCAGCCCTGGGACAGGGGGCTGGACAGATACGCAGTATTTT. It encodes CASSPGTGGWTDTQYF.

The CDR3 loop reads CASSLARGGEAFF. The CDR3 DNA sequence: TGTGCCAGCAGCTTAGCGCGAGGGGGCGAAGCTTTCTTT. The chain joins TRBV7-2 to TRBJ1-1, with 7 bases matching TRBD1. The CDR3 is 13 amino acids. V lost 0 bases and J lost 8; bases outside the gene matches: 3. Germline CDR1 SGHTA, CDR2 FQGNSA.

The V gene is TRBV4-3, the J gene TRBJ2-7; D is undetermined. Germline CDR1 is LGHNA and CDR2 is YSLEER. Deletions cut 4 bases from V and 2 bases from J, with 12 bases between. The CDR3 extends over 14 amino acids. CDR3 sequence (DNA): TGCGCCAGCAGCCCCTCGAGCCGGGCCTACGAGCAGTACTTC. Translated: CASSPSSRAYEQYF.

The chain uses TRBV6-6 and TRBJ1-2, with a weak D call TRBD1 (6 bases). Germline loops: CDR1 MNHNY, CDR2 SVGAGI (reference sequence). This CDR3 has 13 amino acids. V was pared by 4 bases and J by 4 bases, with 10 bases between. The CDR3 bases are TGTGCCAGCAGTTGGACAGAAATCTATGGCTACACCTTC. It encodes CASSWTEIYGYTF.

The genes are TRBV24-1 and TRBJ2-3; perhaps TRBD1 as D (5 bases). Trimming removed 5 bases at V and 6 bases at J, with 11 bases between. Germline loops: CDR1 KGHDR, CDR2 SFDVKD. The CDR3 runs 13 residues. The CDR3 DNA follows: TGTGCCACCAGTGGTGGGGCGCCTGATACGCAGTATTTT. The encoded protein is CATSGGAPDTQYF.

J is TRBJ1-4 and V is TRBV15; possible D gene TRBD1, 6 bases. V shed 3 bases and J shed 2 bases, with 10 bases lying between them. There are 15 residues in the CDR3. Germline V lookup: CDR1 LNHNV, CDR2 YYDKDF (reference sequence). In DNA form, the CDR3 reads TGTGCCACCAGCAGGACCCAGGGGACTAATGAAAAACTGTTTTTT. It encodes CATSRTQGTNEKLFF.

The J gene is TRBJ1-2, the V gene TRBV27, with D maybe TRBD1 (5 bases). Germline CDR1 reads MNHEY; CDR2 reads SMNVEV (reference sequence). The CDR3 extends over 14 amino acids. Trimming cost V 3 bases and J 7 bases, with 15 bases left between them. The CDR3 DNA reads TGTGCCAGCAGTTTTCAGGGTACTTTATCTGGCTACACCTTC. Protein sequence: CASSFQGTLSGYTF.

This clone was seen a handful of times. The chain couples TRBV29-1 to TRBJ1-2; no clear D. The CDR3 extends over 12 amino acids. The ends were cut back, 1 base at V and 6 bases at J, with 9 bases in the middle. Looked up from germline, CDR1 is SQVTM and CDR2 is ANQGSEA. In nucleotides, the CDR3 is TGCAGCGTTGAAGGAACGCTGGATGGCTACACCTTC. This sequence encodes CSVEGTLDGYTF.

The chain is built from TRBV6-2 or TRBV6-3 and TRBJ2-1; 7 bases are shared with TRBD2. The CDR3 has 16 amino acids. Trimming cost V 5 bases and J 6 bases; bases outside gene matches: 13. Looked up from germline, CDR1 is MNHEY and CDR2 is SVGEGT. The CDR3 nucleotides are TGTGCCAGCAGTCCGAAGGCGGGGGTTCTCCTCAATGAGCAGTTCTTC. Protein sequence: CASSPKAGVLLNEQFF.

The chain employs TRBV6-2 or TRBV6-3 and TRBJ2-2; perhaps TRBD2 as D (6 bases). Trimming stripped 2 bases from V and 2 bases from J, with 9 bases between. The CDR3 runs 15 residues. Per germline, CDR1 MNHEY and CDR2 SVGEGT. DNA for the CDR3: TGTGCCAGCAGTTACGGGAGGTACAACACCGGGGAGCTGTTTTTT. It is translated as CASSYGRYNTGELFF.

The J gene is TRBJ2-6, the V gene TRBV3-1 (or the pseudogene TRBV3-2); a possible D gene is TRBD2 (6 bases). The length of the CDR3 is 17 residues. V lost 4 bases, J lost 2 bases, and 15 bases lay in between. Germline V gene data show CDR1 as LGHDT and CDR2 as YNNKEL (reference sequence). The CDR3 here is CASSPQGGGTGANVLTF. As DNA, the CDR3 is TGTGCCAGCAGCCCCCAGGGAGGAGGAACTGGGGCCAACGTCCTGACTTTC.

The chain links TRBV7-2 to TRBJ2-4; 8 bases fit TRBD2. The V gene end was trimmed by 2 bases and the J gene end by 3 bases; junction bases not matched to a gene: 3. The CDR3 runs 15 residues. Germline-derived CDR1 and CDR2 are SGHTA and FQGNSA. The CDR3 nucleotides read TGTGCCAGCAGCTTACAGGCGGGGGGCAAAAACATTCAGTACTTC. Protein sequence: CASSLQAGGKNIQYF.

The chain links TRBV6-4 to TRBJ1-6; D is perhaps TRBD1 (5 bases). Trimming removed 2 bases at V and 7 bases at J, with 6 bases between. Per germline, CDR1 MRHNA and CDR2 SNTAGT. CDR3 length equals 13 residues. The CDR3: CASSDRGNSPLHF. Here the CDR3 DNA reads TGTGCCAGCAGTGACAGGGGAAATTCACCCCTCCACTTT.

The chain's CDR3 is CASPRGLNTEAFF. The CDR3 region has the DNA TGTGCCAGCCCCAGGGGGCTAAACACTGAAGCTTTCTTT. The J gene is TRBJ1-1, the V gene TRBV6-5; 8 bases map to TRBD1. This CDR3 spans 13 amino acids. The germline gives CDR1 MNHEY, CDR2 SVGAGI. J gave up 2 bases and V 8 bases, and 4 bases lay outside the gene matches.

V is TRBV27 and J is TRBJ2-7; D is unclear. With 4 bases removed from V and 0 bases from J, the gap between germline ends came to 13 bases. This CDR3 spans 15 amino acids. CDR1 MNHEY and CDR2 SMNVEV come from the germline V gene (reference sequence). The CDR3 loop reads CASSSWSRHSYEQYF. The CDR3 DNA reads TGTGCCAGCAGTTCATGGTCCAGGCACTCCTACGAGCAGTACTTC.